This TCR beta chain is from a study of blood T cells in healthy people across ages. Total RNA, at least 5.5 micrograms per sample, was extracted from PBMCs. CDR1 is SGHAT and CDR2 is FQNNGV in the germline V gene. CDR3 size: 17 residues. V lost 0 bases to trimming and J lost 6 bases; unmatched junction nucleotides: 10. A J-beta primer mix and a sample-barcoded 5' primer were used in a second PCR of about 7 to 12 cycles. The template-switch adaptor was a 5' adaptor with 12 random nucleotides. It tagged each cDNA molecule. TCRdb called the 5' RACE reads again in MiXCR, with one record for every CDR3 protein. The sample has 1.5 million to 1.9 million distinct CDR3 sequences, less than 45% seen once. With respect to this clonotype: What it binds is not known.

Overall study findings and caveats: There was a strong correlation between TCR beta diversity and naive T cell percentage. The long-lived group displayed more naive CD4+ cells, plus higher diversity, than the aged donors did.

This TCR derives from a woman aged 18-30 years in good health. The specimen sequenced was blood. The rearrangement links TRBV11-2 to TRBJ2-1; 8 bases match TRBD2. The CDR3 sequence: CASSLEGLAGSGNEQFF. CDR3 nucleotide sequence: TGTGCCAGCAGCTTAGAAGGATTAGCGGGATCGGGCAATGAGCAGTTCTTC. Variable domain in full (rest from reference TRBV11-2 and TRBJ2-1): EAGVAQSPRYKIIEKRQSVAFWCNPISGHATLYWYQQILGQGPKLLIQFQNNGVVDDSQLPKDRFSAERLKGVDSTLKIQPAKLEDSAVYLCASSLEGLAGSGNEQFFGPGTRLTVL.